The 10 T cell receptor beta chains reported below all come from one sample, sequenced in a study of cytomegalovirus exposure and HLA in healthy donors. Vbeta (60) and Jbeta (13) primers were used in the PCR. Assay: immunoSEQ multiplex PCR; the TCRdb copy retains only in-frame clones and omits some. The data show 80,000 to 130,000 clones, 76% seen once. The sequenced sample consisted of PBMCs. Receptor source: a woman aged 50 to 60 in good health and CMV-seropositive.

This clone was seen only a few times. The gene calls are TRBV29-1 and TRBJ2-2; 12 bases fit TRBD1. With V trimmed by 0 bases and J by 5 bases, 7 bases remained unmatched. CDR1 is SQVTM and CDR2 is ANQGSEA in the germline V gene. CDR3 length equals 17 residues. The CDR3 loop reads CSVEDRDRGRGTGELFF. In DNA, the CDR3 is TGCAGCGTTGAAGATCGGGACAGGGGGCGAGGGACCGGGGAGCTGTTTTTT.

This clone was counted only a few times. The chain links TRBV25-1 to TRBJ2-7, with TRBD1 identical over 7 bases. The CDR3 loop spans 14 amino acids. The V gene's germline CDR1 is MGHDK and CDR2 SYGVNS. V shed 3 bases, J shed 2 bases, and the junction held 4 bases outside the gene matches. CDR3 in amino acids: CASSDTTGAYEQYF. CDR3 DNA sequence: TGTGCCAGCAGTGATACCACAGGGGCCTACGAGCAGTACTTC.

This chain uses TRBV4-1 with TRBJ2-3; 7 positions match TRBD1. The CDR3 covers 15 residues. V was clipped by 0 bases and J by 1 base; unmatched bases: 1. Per the germline V gene, CDR1 is MGHRA and CDR2 is YSYEKL. Here the CDR3 reads CASSQDGTGTDTQYF. CDR3 coding DNA: TGCGCCAGCAGCCAAGATGGGACAGGCACAGATACGCAGTATTTT.

The chain recombines TRBV27 with TRBJ2-3; D might be TRBD2 (7 bases). V lost 5 bases and J lost 0, with 12 bases in between. The CDR3 covers 15 residues. CDR1 and CDR2 (germline): MNHEY, SMNVEV (reference sequence). CDR3 amino acids: CASSSGTLSTDTQYF. The CDR3 DNA reads TGTGCCAGCAGTAGCGGGACACTCAGCACAGATACGCAGTATTTT.

The table lists this clone with a few counts. The rearrangement uses TRBV5-4 and TRBJ1-1; D perhaps matches TRBD1 (5 bases). Germline loops: CDR1 SGHNT, CDR2 YYREEE (reference sequence). V lost 3 bases to trimming and J lost 1 base, with 7 bases between them. This CDR3 is 13 amino acids long. CDR3 DNA: TGTGCCAGCAGCTCGACAGAGAACACTGAAGCTTTCTTT. Its protein is CASSSTENTEAFF.

The rearrangement joins TRBV6-5 to TRBJ1-2, with a tentative D call TRBD1 (6 bases). CDR1 is MNHEY and CDR2 is SVGAGI in the germline V gene. The CDR3 loop spans 15 amino acids. The V gene lost 5 bases and the J gene lost 4 bases, with 17 bases spanning the gap. CDR3 sequence (DNA): TGTGCCAGCAGTGTAACCCGGGACACCCTCTATGGCTACACCTTC. Its translation is CASSVTRDTLYGYTF.

The chain joins TRBV6-1 to TRBJ1-6, with D maybe TRBD1 (5 bases). The V gene's germline CDR1 is MNHNS and CDR2 SASEGT. The CDR3 runs to 16 residues. Deletions cut 2 bases from V and 6 bases from J, with 14 bases between. CDR3 protein: CASSEHWGVVNSPLHF. As DNA, the CDR3 is TGTGCCAGCAGTGAACATTGGGGGGTAGTTAATTCACCCCTCCACTTT.

The chain's CDR3 is CASGPYQPQHF. The CDR3 region has the DNA TGTGCTAGTGGTCCATATCAGCCCCAGCATTTT. The rearrangement uses TRBV12-5 and TRBJ1-5; D not certain. Germline loops: CDR1 LGHNT, CDR2 FRNRAP. V was cut by 5 bases and J by 5 bases, with 4 bases left in between. This CDR3 contains 11 residues. Complete variable domain (other parts from reference TRBV12-5 and TRBJ1-5): DARVTQTPRHKVTEMGQEVTMRCQPILGHNTVFWYRQTMMQGLELLAYFRNRAPLDDSGMPKDRFSAEMPDATLATLKIQPSEPRDSAVYFCASGPYQPQHFGDGTRLSIL.

The rearrangement joins TRBV19 to TRBJ1-1, with 7 positions matching TRBD1. V lost 11 bases, J lost 7 bases, and 7 bases stayed unmatched. Germline CDR1 is LNHDA and CDR2 is SQIVND (reference sequence). The CDR3 has 11 residues. CDR3 sequence: CASRQGGEAFF. For the CDR3, the DNA is TGTGCCTCTAGACAGGGCGGTGAAGCTTTCTTT.

The chain is built from TRBV19 and TRBJ2-7, with 8 nucleotides matching TRBD2. From germline, CDR1 is LNHDA and CDR2 SQIVND (reference sequence). This CDR3 has 14 amino acids. Losses at the gene ends were 3 bases for V and 2 bases for J; bases not matched to a gene: 3. For the CDR3, the DNA is TGTGCCAGTAGTATGGCGGGGGGAACCTACGAGCAGTACTTC. It codes for CASSMAGGTYEQYF.